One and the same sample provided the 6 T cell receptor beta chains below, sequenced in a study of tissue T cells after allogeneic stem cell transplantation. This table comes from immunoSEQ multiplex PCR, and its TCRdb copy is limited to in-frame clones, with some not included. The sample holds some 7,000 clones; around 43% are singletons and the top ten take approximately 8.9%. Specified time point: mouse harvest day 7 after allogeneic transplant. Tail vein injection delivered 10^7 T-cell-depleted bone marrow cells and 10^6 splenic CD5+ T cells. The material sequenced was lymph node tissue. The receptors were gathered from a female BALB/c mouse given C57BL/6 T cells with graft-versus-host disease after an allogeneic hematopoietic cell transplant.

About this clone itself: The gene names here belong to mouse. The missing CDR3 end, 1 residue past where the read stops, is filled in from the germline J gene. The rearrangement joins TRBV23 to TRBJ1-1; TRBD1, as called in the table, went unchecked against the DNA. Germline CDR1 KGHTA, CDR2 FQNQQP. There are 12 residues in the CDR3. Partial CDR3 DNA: TGCTCCAGCAGTCAAAACACAGCCGAAGTCTTC. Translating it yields CSSSQNTAEVF. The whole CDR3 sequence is CSSSQNTAEVFF.

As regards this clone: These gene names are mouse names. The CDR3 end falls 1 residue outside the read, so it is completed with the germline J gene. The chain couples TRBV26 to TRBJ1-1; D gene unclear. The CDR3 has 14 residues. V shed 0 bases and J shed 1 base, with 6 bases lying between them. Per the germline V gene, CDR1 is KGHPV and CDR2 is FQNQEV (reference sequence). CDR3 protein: CASSLSWGNTEVFF. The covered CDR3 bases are TGTGCCAGCAGTCTGTCTTGGGGAAACACAGAAGTCTTC.

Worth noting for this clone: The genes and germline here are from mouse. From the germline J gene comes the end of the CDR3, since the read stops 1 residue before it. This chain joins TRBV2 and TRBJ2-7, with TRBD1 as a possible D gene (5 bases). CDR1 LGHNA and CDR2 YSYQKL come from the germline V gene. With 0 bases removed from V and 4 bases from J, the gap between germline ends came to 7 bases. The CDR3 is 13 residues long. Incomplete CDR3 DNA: TGTGCCAGCAGCCAAGAAAGACAGTATGAACAGTAC. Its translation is CASSQERQYEQY. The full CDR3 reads CASSQERQYEQYF.

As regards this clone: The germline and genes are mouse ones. CDR3 amino acids: CASSRDWANTGQLYF. CDR3 DNA, as far as it was read: TGTGCCAGCAGTCGGGACTGGGCAAACACCGGGCAGCTCTAC. The rearrangement links TRBV13-3 to TRBJ2-2; 9 nucleotides line up with TRBD2. Read sequence stops 1 residue before the CDR3 end, and the germline J gene provides the missing end. Germline CDR1 NNHDY, CDR2 SYVADS. The CDR3 is 15 amino acids. The ends lost 4 bases at V and 0 bases at J; junction bases unmatched: 1.

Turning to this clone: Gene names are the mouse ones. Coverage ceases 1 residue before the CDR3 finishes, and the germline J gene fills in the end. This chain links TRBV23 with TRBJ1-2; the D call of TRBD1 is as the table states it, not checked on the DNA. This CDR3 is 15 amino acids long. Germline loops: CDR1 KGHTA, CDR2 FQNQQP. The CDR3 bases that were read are TGCTCCAGCAGTCAATCGCAGGGGGCCATCTCCGACTACACC. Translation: CSSSQSQGAISDYT. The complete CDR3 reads CSSSQSQGAISDYTF.

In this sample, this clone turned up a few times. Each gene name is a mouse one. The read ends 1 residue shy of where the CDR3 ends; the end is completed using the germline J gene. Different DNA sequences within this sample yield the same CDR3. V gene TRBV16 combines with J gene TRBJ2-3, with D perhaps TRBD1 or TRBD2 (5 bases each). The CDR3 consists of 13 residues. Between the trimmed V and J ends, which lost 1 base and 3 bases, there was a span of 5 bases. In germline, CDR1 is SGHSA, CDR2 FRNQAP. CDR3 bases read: TGTGCAAGCAGCTTAGGGGGGGCAGAAACGCTGTAT. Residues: CASSLGGAETLY. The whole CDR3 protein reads CASSLGGAETLYF.